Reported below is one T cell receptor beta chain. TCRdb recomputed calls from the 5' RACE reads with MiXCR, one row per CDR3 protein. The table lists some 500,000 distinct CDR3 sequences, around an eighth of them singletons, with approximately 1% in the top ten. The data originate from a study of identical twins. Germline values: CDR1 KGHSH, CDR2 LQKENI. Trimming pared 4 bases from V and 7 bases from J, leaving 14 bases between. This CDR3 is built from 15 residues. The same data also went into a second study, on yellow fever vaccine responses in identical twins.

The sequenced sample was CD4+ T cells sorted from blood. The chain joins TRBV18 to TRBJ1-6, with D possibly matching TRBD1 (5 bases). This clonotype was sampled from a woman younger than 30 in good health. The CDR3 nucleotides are TGTGCCAGCTCACGCCTGACAGCAGAGAATTCACCCCTCCACTTT. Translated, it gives CASSRLTAENSPLHF.